This T cell receptor beta chain stems from a study of OX40 agonist ivuxolimab in advanced cancers. Study observations and caveats: At 0.1 to 3.0 mg/kg and by week 6, CD4+ and CD8+ T cells in the blood had expanded clonally. CD4+ T cells averaged fewer expanded clones than CD8+ T cells.

Assay: immunoSEQ multiplex PCR; the TCRdb copy retains only in-frame clones and omits some. The repertoire holds just over 80,000 clones, with roughly 84% as singletons. Germline loops: CDR1 MDHEN, CDR2 SYDVKM. The CDR3 spans 17 residues. V lost 4 bases, J lost 7 bases, and 23 bases lay in between. Regarding this clone: Its antigen is as yet unknown.

Source: CD4+ or CD8+ T cells sorted from blood, taken in a trial of the OX40 agonist ivuxolimab. The V call is TRBV28, the J call TRBJ1-5, with a possible D match to TRBD1 (6 bases). This receptor was obtained from an adult with an advanced solid tumor such as melanoma, head and neck, liver or kidney cancer. This CDR3 reads CASSSVPMNRAHQPQHF. Written as DNA, the CDR3 is TGTGCCAGCAGTTCAGTCCCCATGAACAGGGCCCACCAGCCCCAGCATTTT.